This is a list of T cell receptor beta chains from one sample in a study of blood T cell repertoires in COVID-19. Profiled with immunoSEQ multiplex PCR; TCRdb holds only in-frame clones, not every one. The sample includes about 120,000 clones, 60% to 85% seen only once; the top ten take roughly 6%. The sequencing input was peripheral blood. The receptors shown here come from a man between 65 and 85 years old with acute or convalescent COVID-19. The CDR3 runs from the conserved cysteine through the conserved F or W. Each record gives: J gene, clone size, D gene, V gene, CDR3 protein, CDR3 DNA. The D gene is left open where the match is weak. For some rows the clone size is stated as once, few or many, or as a class when expanded; others skip it.

>TRBJ2-4|.|TRBD1|TRBV5-4
CASSETGGGKNIQYF
TGTGCCAGCAGCGAAACAGGGGGAGGCAAAAACATTCAGTACTTC
>TRBJ1-4|few|.|TRBV5-1
CASSLMGQGIEKLFF
TGCGCCAGCAGCTTAATGGGCCAGGGGATAGAAAAACTGTTTTTT
>TRBJ2-5|.|TRBD2|TRBV7-2
CASSLGLAGGSQETQYF
TGTGCCAGCAGCTTAGGGCTAGCGGGAGGCTCCCAAGAGACCCAGTACTTC
>TRBJ2-7|.|TRBD1|TRBV5-8
CASSFGQGALYEQYF
TGTGCCAGCAGCTTCGGGCAGGGGGCGCTCTACGAGCAGTACTTC
>TRBJ2-2|few|.|TRBV7-9
CASRVDKWGRSTGELFF
TGTGCCAGCAGGGTCGACAAATGGGGGAGGTCCACCGGGGAGCTGTTTTTT
>TRBJ2-7|.|.|TRBV4-1
CASSQSGLTYEQYF
TGCGCCAGCAGCCAATCGGGACTGACCTACGAGCAGTACTTC
>TRBJ2-3|.|TRBD1|TRBV30
CAWGTGGTQYF
TGTGCCTGGGGGACAGGGGGTACGCAGTATTTT
>TRBJ1-3|.|.|TRBV4-2
CASSQAGDPGNTIYF
TGTGCCAGCAGCCAAGCGGGGGATCCTGGAAACACCATATATTTT
>TRBJ1-6|.|TRBD1|TRBV4-1
CASTLRWTGENSPLHF
TGCGCCAGCACCCTCCGGTGGACAGGGGAAAATTCACCCCTCCACTTT
>TRBJ2-1|.|.|TRBV29-1
CSDKLESGEQFF
TGCAGCGACAAACTAGAGTCCGGTGAGCAGTTCTTC
>TRBJ1-2|once|TRBD1|TRBV6-5
CASTPHRGLGYTF
TGTGCCAGCACCCCGCACAGGGGTCTCGGCTACACCTTC
>TRBJ2-7|.|TRBD1|TRBV18
CASSRPPGQSYEQYF
TGTGCCAGCTCAAGACCGCCGGGACAGTCCTACGAGCAGTACTTC
>TRBJ1-1|.|.|TRBV6-5
CASSTQLLRMTEAFF
TGTGCCAGCAGTACCCAACTACTACGGATGACTGAAGCTTTCTTT
>TRBJ1-1|.|.|TRBV5-1
CASSFGGHDTEAFF
TGCGCCAGCAGCTTCGGGGGGCATGACACTGAAGCTTTCTTT
>TRBJ2-6|.|TRBD1|TRBV5-1
CASTGQGGSGANVLTF
TGCGCCAGCACCGGACAGGGGGGCTCTGGGGCCAACGTCCTGACTTTC
>TRBJ1-1|.|.|TRBV3-1/TRBV3-2
CASSQEGAGNTEAFF
TGTGCCAGCAGCCAAGAGGGGGCAGGGAACACTGAAGCTTTCTTT
>TRBJ2-2|.|TRBD2|TRBV5-1
CASSWPGTSGRANTGELFF
TGCGCCAGCAGCTGGCCCGGGACTAGCGGGAGGGCGAACACCGGGGAGCTGTTTTTT
>TRBJ2-5|.|TRBD1|TRBV7-7
CASSLRGGQGALYQETQYF
TGTGCCAGCAGCTTGCGCGGGGGACAGGGGGCCTTGTACCAAGAGACCCAGTACTTC
>TRBJ2-7|.|.|TRBV19
CASSRGTYDYEQYF
TGTGCCAGTAGCCGAGGGACATACGACTACGAGCAGTACTTC
>TRBJ2-6|.|.|TRBV14
CASSPLTALHVLTF
TGTGCCAGCAGTCCTTTGACAGCCCTCCACGTCCTGACTTTC